This TCR beta chain was sequenced in a study of cytomegalovirus exposure and HLA in healthy donors. Overall study: A later analysis reported the same platform for the roughly 120 validation repertoires and the roughly 700 first-cohort repertoires.

While the first cohort had 700 or so subjects, the donors belonged to the separate validation cohort of about 110 subjects. Profiling relied on immunoSEQ multiplex PCR, and the TCRdb table lists in-frame clones only, not all of them. Among 250,000 to 350,000 clones listed, around 87% were seen once. The germline CDR1 and CDR2 sequences are SGHNT and YYREEE (reference sequence). With 3 bases removed from V and 0 bases from J, the gap between germline ends came to 5 bases. This CDR3 has 13 amino acids. The J gene is TRBJ2-3, the V gene TRBV5-4; D gene ambiguous. The sequencing input was PBMCs. The sequence derives from a young woman in good health and CMV-seropositive. CDR3 bases: TGTGCCAGCAGCTCGGAAAGCACAGATACGCAGTATTTT. Its translation: CASSSESTDTQYF.